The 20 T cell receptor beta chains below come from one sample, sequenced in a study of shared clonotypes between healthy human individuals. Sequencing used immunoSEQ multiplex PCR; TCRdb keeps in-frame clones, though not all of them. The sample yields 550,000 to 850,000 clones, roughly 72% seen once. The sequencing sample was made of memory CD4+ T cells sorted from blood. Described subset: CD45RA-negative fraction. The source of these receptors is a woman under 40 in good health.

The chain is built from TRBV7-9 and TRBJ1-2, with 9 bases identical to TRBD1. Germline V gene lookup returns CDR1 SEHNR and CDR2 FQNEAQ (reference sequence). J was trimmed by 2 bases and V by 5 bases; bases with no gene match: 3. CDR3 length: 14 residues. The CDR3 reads CASSHTGGNYGYTF. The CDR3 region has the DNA TGTGCCAGCAGCCACACAGGGGGCAACTATGGCTACACCTTC.

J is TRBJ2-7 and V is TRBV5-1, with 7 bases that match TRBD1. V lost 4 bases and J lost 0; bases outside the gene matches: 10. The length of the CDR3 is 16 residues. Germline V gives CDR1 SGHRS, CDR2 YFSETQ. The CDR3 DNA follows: TGCGCCAGCAGCCAACTAATAGGGGGCGGCTCCTACGAGCAGTACTTC. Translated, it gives CASSQLIGGGSYEQYF.

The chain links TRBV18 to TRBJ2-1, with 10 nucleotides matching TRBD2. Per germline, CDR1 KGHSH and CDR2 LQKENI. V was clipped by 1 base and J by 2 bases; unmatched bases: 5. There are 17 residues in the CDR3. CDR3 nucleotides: TGTGCCAGCTCACCACTCCCCAGCGGGAGGGCCTACAATGAGCAGTTCTTC. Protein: CASSPLPSGRAYNEQFF.

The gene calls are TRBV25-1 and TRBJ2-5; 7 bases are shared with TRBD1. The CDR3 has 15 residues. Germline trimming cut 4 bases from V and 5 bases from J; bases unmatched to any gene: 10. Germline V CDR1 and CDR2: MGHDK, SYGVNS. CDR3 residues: CASSGRDSETETQYF. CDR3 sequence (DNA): TGTGCCAGCAGTGGAAGGGACAGCGAGACGGAGACCCAGTACTTC.

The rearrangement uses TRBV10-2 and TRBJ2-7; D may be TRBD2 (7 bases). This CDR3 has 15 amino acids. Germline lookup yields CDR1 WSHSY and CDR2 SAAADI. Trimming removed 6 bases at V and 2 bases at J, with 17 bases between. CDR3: CASSPREGGTYEQYF. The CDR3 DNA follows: TGCGCCAGCAGCCCGAGGGAGGGGGGGACCTACGAGCAGTACTTC.

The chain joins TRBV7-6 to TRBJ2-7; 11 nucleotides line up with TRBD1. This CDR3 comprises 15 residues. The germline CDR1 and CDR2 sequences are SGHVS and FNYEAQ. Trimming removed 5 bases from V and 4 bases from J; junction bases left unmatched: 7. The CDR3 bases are TGTGCCAGCAGCCTCTCCGGGACAGGGGGATACGAGCAGTACTTC. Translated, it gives CASSLSGTGGYEQYF.

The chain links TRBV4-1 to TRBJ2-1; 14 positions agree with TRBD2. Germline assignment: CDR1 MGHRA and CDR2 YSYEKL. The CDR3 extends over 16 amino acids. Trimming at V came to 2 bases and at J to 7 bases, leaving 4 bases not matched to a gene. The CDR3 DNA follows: TGCGCCAGCAGCCAATTTGGGACTAGCGGGAGAAATGAGCAGTTCTTC. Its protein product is CASSQFGTSGRNEQFF.

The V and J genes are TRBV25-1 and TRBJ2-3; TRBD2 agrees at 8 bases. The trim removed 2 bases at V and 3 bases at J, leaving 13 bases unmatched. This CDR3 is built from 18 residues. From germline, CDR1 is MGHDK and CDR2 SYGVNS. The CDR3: CASSERVTSEKATDTQYF. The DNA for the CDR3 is TGTGCCAGCAGTGAAAGAGTGACTAGCGAAAAGGCAACAGATACGCAGTATTTT.

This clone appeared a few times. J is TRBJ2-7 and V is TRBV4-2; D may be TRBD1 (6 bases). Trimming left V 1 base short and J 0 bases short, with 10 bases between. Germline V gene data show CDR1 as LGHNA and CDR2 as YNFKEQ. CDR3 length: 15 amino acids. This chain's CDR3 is CASSQGGQASYEQYF. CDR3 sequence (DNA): TGTGCCAGCAGCCAAGGGGGGCAAGCCTCCTACGAGCAGTACTTC.

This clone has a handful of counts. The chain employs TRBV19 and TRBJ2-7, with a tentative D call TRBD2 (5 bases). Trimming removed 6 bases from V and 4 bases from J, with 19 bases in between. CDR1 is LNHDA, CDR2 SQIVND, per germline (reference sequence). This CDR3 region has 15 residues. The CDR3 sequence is CASSTRTEARYEQYF. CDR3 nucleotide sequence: TGTGCCAGTAGCACCCGGACGGAGGCCCGATACGAGCAGTACTTC.

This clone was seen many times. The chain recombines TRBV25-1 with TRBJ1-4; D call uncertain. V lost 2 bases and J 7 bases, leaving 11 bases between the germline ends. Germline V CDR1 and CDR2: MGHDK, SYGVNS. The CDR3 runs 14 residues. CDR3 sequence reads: CASSETTEGEKLFF. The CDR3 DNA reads TGTGCCAGCAGTGAAACGACGGAGGGTGAAAAACTGTTTTTT.

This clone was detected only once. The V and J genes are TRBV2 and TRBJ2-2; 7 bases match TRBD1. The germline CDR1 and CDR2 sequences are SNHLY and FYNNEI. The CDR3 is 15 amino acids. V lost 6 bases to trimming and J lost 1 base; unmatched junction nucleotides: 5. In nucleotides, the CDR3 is TGTGCCAGCAGAGCGCAGGGGGTGAACACCGGGGAGCTGTTTTTT. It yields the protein CASRAQGVNTGELFF.

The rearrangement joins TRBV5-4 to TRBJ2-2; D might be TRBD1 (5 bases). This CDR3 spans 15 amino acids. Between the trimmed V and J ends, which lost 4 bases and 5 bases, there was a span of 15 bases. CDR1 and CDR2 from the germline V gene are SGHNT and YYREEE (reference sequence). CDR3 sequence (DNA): TGTGCCAGCAGCCCCCCTGGACATACAACCGGGGAGCTGTTTTTT. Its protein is CASSPPGHTTGELFF.

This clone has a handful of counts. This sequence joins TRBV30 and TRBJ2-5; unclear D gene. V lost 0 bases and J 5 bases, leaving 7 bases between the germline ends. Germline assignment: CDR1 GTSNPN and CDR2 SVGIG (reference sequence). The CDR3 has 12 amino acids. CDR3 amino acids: CAWSVERETQYF. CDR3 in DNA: TGTGCCTGGAGTGTTGAGAGGGAGACCCAGTACTTC.

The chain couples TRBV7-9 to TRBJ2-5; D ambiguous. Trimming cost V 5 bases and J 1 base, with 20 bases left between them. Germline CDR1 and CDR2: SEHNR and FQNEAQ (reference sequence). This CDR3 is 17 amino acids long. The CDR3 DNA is TGTGCCAGCAGCCCTCGGGCCTTCTTTGTCGCCCAAGAGACCCAGTACTTC. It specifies CASSPRAFFVAQETQYF.

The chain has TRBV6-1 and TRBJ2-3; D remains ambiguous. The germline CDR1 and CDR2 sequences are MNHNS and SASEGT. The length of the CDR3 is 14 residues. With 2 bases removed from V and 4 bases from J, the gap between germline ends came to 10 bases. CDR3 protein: CASSESWASDTQYF. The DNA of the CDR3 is TGTGCCAGCAGTGAATCGTGGGCGTCAGATACGCAGTATTTT.

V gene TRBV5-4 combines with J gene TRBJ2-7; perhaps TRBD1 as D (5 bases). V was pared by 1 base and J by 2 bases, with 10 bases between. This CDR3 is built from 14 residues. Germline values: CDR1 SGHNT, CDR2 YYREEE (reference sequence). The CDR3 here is CASSLKGQAYEQYF. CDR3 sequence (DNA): TGTGCCAGCAGCTTGAAAGGACAAGCCTACGAGCAGTACTTC.

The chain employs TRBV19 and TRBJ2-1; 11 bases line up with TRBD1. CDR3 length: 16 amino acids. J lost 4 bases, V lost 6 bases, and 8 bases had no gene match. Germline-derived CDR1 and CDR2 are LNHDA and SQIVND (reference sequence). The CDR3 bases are TGTGCCAGTAGGGGTGTGGACAGGGGGCTGTACAATGAGCAGTTCTTC. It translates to CASRGVDRGLYNEQFF.

CDR3 DNA sequence: TGTGCCAGCAGCTTAGCGCCCGGGATCAGCGAGCAGTACTTC. It yields the protein CASSLAPGISEQYF. V usage is TRBV7-6 and J usage is TRBJ2-7, with a possible D match to TRBD2 (5 bases). The germline CDR1 and CDR2 sequences are SGHVS and FNYEAQ. Trimming removed 0 bases at V and 6 bases at J, with 12 bases between. CDR3 length: 14 amino acids. Full variable domain (rest looked up from reference TRBV7-6 and TRBJ2-7): GAGVSQSPRYKVTKRGQDVALRCDPISGHVSLYWYRQALGQGPEFLTYFNYEAQQDKSGLPNDRFSAERPEGSISTLTIQRTEQRDSAMYRCASSLAPGISEQYFGPGTRLTVT.

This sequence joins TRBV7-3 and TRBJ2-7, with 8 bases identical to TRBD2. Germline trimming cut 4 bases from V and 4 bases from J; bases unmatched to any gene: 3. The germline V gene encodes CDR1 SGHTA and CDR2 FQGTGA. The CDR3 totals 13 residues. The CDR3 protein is CASSWASGYEQYF. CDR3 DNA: TGTGCCAGCAGCTGGGCTAGCGGGTACGAGCAGTACTTC.